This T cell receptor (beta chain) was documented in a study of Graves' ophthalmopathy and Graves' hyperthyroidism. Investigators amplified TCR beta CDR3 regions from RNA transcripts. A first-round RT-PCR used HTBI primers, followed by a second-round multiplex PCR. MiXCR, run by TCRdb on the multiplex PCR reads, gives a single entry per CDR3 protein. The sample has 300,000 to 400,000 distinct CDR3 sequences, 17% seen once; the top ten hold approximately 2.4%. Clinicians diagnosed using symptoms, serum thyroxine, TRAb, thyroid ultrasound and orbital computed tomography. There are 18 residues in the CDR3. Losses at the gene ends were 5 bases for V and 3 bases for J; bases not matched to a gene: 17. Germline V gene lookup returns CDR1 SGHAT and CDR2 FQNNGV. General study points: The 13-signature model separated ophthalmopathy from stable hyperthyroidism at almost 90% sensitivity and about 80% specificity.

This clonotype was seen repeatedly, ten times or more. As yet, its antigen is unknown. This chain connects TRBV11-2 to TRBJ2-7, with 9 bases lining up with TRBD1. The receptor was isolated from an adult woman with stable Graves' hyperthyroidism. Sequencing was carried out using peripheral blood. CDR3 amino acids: CASSLKAGQGPFFYEQYF. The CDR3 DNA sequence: TGTGCCAGCAGCCTAAAAGCGGGACAGGGTCCTTTCTTCTACGAGCAGTACTTC. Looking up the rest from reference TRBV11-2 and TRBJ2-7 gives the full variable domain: EAGVAQSPRYKIIEKRQSVAFWCNPISGHATLYWYQQILGQGPKLLIQFQNNGVVDDSQLPKDRFSAERLKGVDSTLKIQPAKLEDSAVYLCASSLKAGQGPFFYEQYFGPGTRLTVT.